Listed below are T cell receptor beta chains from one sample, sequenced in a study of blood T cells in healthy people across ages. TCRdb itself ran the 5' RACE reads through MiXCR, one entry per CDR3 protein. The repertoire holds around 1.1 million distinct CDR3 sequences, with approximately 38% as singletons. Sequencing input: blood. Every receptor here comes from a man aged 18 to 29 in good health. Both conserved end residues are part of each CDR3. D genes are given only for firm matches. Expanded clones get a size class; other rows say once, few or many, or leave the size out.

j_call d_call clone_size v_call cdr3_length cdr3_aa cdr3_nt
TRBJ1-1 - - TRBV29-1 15 CSVARGVRGGTEAFF TGCAGCGTTGCTCGGGGGGTACGGGGCGGCACTGAAGCTTTCTTT
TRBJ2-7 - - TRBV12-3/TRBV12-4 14 CASTLREDGDEQYF TGTGCCAGCACTCTCCGCGAGGACGGGGACGAGCAGTACTTC
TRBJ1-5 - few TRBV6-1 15 CASTTAGDSGQPQHF TGTGCCAGCACCACGGCAGGGGATTCAGGGCAGCCCCAGCATTTT
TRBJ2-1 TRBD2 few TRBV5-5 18 CASSLAVAGYPSYNEQFF TGTGCCAGCAGCTTGGCGGTAGCGGGGTATCCATCCTACAATGAGCAGTTCTTC
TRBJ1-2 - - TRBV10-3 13 CAVSDVGNYGYTF TGTGCCGTCAGTGATGTGGGGAACTATGGCTACACCTTC
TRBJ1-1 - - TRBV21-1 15 CASSRAGKGDTEAFF TGTGCCAGCAGCAGGGCAGGGAAGGGGGACACTGAAGCTTTCTTT
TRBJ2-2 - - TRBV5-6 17 CACSFWSSHRETGELFF TGTGCCTGCAGCTTTTGGTCCTCGCACAGGGAGACCGGGGAGCTGTTTTTT
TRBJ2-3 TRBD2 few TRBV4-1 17 CASSPTPLAGITDTQYF TGCGCCAGCAGCCCTACCCCACTAGCGGGGATTACAGATACGCAGTATTTT
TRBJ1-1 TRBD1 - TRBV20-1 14 CSAREGAMNTEAFF TGCAGTGCTAGGGAGGGGGCCATGAACACTGAAGCTTTCTTT
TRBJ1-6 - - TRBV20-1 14 CSARGSGVNSPLHF TGCAGTGCTCGGGGTTCGGGGGTTAATTCACCCCTCCACTTT
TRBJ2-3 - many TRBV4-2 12 CASSQDDSRSYF TGTGCCAGCAGCCAAGATGATTCGAGGTCGTATTTT
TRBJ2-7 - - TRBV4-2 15 CASSLERDSSYEQYF TGTGCCAGCAGCCTAGAACGAGACAGCTCCTACGAGCAGTACTTC
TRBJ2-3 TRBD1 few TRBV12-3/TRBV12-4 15 CASTKTGVGRDTQYF TGTGCCAGCACCAAGACAGGGGTAGGCCGAGATACGCAGTATTTT
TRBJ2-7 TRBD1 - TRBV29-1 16 CSVSYRGVTSYNEQYF TGCAGCGTTTCCTACAGGGGGGTAACTTCCTACAATGAGCAGTACTTC
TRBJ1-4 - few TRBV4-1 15 CASSQEHRYNEKLFF TGCGCCAGCAGCCAAGAACACAGGTATAATGAAAAACTGTTTTTT
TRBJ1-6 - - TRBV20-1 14 CSAPPGFDNSPLHF TGCAGTGCTCCCCCCGGGTTCGATAATTCACCCCTCCACTTT
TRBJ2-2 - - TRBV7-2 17 CASSLVRFAGITGELFF TGTGCCAGCAGCTTAGTGCGTTTTGCGGGGATCACCGGGGAGCTGTTTTTT
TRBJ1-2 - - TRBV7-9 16 CASSPSEASDGNGYTF TGTGCCAGCAGCCCATCAGAGGCCTCCGATGGGAATGGCTACACCTTC
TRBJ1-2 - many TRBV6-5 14 CASQSPRVNYGYTF TGTGCCAGCCAGAGTCCCCGTGTTAACTATGGCTACACCTTC
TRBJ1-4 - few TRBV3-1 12 CASSQPREKLFF TGTGCCAGCAGCCAACCCAGAGAAAAACTGTTTTTT
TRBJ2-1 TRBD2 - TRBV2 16 CASRGEGLAGFGEQFF TGTGCCAGCAGGGGGGAGGGACTAGCGGGGTTCGGTGAGCAGTTCTTC
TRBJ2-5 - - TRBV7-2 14 CASSLNPGLETQYF TGTGCCAGCAGCTTAAATCCAGGGCTCGAGACCCAGTACTTC
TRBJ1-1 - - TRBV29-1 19 CSAHGVGSKAQIVGTEAFF TGCAGCGCCCATGGGGTAGGGTCGAAAGCCCAGATCGTGGGCACTGAAGCTTTCTTT
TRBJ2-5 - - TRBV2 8 CASSRQYF TGTGCCAGCAGTCGACAGTACTTC
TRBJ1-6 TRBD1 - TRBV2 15 CASTYGQVNNSPLHF TGTGCCAGCACCTATGGACAGGTTAATAATTCACCCCTCCACTTT
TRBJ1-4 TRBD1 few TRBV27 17 CASSPATGELTNEKLFF TGTGCCAGCAGCCCTGCGACAGGGGAACTAACTAATGAAAAACTGTTTTTT
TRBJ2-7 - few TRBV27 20 CASSLDPPDYGPGGDYEQYF TGTGCCAGCAGTTTAGATCCCCCGGACTACGGCCCTGGAGGGGACTACGAGCAGTACTTC